The subject of this entry is one T cell receptor beta chain. Its specificity is unknown. The V gene end was trimmed by 3 bases and the J gene end by 2 bases; junction bases not matched to a gene: 4. This CDR3 has 14 amino acids. CDR1 is SGHDT, CDR2 YYEEEE, per germline. This entry belongs to a study of CD4 T cells in relation to SARS-CoV-2 and coronaviruses. Study at large: Convalescent patients had median age roughly 37 years, range about 21 to 72.

The repertoire was sequenced with immunoSEQ multiplex PCR; TCRdb's copy has only in-frame clones and lacks some. The sample contains tens of thousands of clones, more than 75% of which appear only once. General observations from the study: In roughly 65% of donors, memory CD4+ clonotypes crossrecognized SARS-CoV-2 and at least one common cold coronavirus spike. Each donor contributed either pre-pandemic or post-infection samples, not both.

The gene calls are TRBV5-6 and TRBJ2-7, with 8 positions matching TRBD1. Input material: memory CD4+ T cells from PBMCs. This clonotype was obtained from an adult with COVID-19. CDR3 in DNA: TGTGCCAGCAGCTGGGGACAGGTAGCCTACGAGCAGTACTTC. This sequence encodes CASSWGQVAYEQYF. Combining the CDR3 with reference TRBV5-6 and TRBJ2-7 gives the whole variable domain DAGVTQSPTHLIKTRGQQVTLRCSPKSGHDTVSWYQQALGQGPQFIFQYYEEEERQRGNFPDRFSGHQFPNYSSELNVNALLLGDSALYLCASSWGQVAYEQYFGPGTRLTVT.